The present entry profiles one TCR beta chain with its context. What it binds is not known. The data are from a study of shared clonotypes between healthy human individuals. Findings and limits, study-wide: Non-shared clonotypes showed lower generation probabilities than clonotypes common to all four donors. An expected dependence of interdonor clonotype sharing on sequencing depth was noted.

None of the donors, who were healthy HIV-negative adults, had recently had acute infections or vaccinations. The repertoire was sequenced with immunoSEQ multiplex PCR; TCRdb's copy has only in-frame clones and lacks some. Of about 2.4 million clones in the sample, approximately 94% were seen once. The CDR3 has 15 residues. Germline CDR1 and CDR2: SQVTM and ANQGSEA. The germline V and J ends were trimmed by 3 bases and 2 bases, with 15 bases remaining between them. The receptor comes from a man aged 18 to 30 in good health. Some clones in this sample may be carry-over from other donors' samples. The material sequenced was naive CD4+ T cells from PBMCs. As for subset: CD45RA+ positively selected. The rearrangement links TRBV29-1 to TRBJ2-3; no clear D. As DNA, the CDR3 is TGCAGCGTTGACGGCTTTGGGCAGAACACAGATACGCAGTATTTT. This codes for CSVDGFGQNTDTQYF.